The 4 T cell receptor beta chains reported below all come from one sample, sequenced in a study of shared clonotypes between healthy human individuals. Sequenced by immunoSEQ multiplex PCR; TCRdb stores in-frame clones only, minus some. The sample records roughly 700,000 clones, around 74% being singletons. The sequencing input was memory CD4+ T cells sorted from blood. The subset: CD45RA-negative fraction. These receptors all stem from a woman in her twenties or thirties in good health.

The V call is TRBV11-2, the J call TRBJ2-1; D is unclear. Trimming cost V 5 bases and J 4 bases, with 18 bases left between them. The CDR3 has 16 residues. The V gene's germline CDR1 is SGHAT and CDR2 FQNNGV. CDR3 sequence (DNA): TGTGCCAGCAGCCAAGCTCTACAGCAGGATTACAATGAGCAGTTCTTC. This translates into CASSQALQQDYNEQFF.

The sample holds a few counts of this clone. The chain recombines TRBV5-1 with TRBJ2-1, with D hard to call. Trimming removed 0 bases from V and 5 bases from J, with 9 bases in between. CDR1 is SGHRS and CDR2 is YFSETQ in the germline V gene. This CDR3 has 14 residues. The CDR3 DNA is TGCGCCAGCAGCTTGGATGCATTTAACAATGAGCAGTTCTTC. Translating it yields CASSLDAFNNEQFF.

V usage is TRBV30 and J usage is TRBJ2-3; D gene uncertain. This CDR3 is built from 13 residues. V was shortened by 4 bases and J by 0 bases, with 8 bases between the two germline ends. CDR1 is GTSNPN, CDR2 SVGIG, per germline (reference sequence). The CDR3, as DNA: TGTGCCTGGACCCGGACGAGCACAGATACGCAGTATTTT. This encodes CAWTRTSTDTQYF.

This chain links TRBV28 with TRBJ1-1; D is unresolved. The CDR3 is made up of 12 amino acids. CDR1 and CDR2 from the germline V gene are MDHEN and SYDVKM. Trimming removed 3 bases from V and 5 bases from J, with 7 bases in between. The CDR3 bases are TGTGCCAGCAGTTTTTTGATGACTGAAGCTTTCTTT. This codes for CASSFLMTEAFF.